This TCR beta chain was sequenced during a study of vaccination and CD4 T cells after COVID-19. Looking at the study overall: A CEFX pool, an HIV-1 Nef pool, or no peptide went to control cultures.

This clonotype appeared a few times. Antigen specificity is unknown. Regarding treatment: approximately 9-day PBMC culture with coronavirus spike peptide pools or control peptides (ViraFEST assay). Cultured CD4+ T cell DNA underwent sequencing with the Oncomine TCR Beta short-read assay. TCRdb used MiXCR to reprocess the PCR reads, holding one entry per CDR3 protein. The data contain 6,000 or so distinct CDR3 sequences, roughly a sixth of them singletons. The CDR3 spans 16 residues. The germline CDR1 and CDR2 sequences are SGHNT and YENEEA. Trimming removed 6 bases from V and 0 bases from J; junction bases left unmatched: 11.

Sequencing input: CD4+ T cells from blood, cultured in vitro. This sequence originates from a human donor who had recovered from COVID-19. V usage is TRBV11-3 and J usage is TRBJ2-7; TRBD1 aligns across 7 bases. DNA of the CDR3: TGTGCCAGCAGTCCTAGGGACAGCACTTTCTCCTACGAGCAGTACTTC. This gives the protein CASSPRDSTFSYEQYF.